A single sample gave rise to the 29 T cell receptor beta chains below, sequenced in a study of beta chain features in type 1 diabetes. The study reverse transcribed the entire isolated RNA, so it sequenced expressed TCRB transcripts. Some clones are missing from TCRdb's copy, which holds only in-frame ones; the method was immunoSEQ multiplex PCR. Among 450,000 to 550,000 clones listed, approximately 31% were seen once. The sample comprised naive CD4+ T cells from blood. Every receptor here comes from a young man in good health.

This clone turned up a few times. The CDR3 loop is CASSSFQGNTQYF. The CDR3 coding sequence is TGTGCCAGCAGCTCCTTCCAGGGGAATACGCAGTATTTT. V and J are TRBV7-3 and TRBJ2-3; D is perhaps TRBD1 (6 bases). V lost 4 bases to trimming and J lost 7 bases, with 12 bases between them. The CDR3 has 13 residues. Looked up from germline, CDR1 is SGHTA and CDR2 is FQGTGA.

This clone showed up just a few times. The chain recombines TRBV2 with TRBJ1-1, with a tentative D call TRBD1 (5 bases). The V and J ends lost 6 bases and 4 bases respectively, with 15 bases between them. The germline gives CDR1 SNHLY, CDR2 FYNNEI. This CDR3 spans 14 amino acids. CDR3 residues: CASRTESGGTEAFF. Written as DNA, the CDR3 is TGTGCCAGCAGGACGGAAAGTGGGGGCACTGAAGCTTTCTTT.

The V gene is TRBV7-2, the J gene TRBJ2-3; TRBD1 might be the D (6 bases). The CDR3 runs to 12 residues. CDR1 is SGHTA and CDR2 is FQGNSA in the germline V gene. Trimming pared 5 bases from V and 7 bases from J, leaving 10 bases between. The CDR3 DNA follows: TGTGCCAGCAGCACAGGGAAGTATACGCAGTATTTT. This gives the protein CASSTGKYTQYF. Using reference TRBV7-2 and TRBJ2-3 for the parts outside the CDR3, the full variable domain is GAGVSQSPSNKVTEKGKDVELRCDPISGHTALYWYRQSLGQGLEFLIYFQGNSAPDKSGLPSDRFSAERTGGSVSTLTIQRTQQEDSAVYLCASSTGKYTQYFGPGTRLTVL.

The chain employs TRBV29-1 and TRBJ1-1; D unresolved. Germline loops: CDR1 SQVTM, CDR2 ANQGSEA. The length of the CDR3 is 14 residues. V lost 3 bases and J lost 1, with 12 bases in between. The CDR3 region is CSVEVRLTNTEAFF. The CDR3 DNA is TGCAGCGTTGAGGTCCGACTCACGAACACTGAAGCTTTCTTT.

CDR3 coding DNA: TGTGCCAGCACGGGACAGTTGAACACCGGGGAGCTGTTTTTT. It is translated as CASTGQLNTGELFF. V is TRBV9 and J is TRBJ2-2; 7 positions agree with TRBD1. The CDR3 loop spans 14 amino acids. The J segment lost 1 base and the V segment lost 6 bases, leaving 3 bases of the junction unmatched. Per germline, CDR1 SGDLS and CDR2 YYNGEE.

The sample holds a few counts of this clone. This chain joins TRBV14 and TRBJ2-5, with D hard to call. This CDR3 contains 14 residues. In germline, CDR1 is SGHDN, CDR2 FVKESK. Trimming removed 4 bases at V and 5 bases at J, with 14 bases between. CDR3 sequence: CASSPGQLGETQYF. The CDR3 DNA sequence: TGTGCCAGCAGCCCCGGGCAGCTGGGGGAGACCCAGTACTTC. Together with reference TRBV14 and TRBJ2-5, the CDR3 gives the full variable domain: EAGVTQFPSHSVIEKGQTVTLRCDPISGHDNLYWYRRVMGKEIKFLLHFVKESKQDESGMPNNRFLAERTGGTYSTLKVQPAELEDSGVYFCASSPGQLGETQYFGPGTRLLVL.

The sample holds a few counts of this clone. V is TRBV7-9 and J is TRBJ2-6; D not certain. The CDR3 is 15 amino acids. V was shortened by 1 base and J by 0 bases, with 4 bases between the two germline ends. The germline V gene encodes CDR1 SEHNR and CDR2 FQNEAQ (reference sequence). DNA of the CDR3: TGTGCCAGCAGCTTAGAATTCTCTGGGGCCAACGTCCTGACTTTC. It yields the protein CASSLEFSGANVLTF.

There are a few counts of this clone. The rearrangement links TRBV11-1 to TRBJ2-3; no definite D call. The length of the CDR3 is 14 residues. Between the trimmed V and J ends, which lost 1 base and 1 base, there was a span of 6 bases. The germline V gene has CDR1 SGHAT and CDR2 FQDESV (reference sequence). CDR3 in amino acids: CASSLGPRTDTQYF. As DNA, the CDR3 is TGTGCCAGCAGCTTAGGGCCCCGCACAGATACGCAGTATTTT.

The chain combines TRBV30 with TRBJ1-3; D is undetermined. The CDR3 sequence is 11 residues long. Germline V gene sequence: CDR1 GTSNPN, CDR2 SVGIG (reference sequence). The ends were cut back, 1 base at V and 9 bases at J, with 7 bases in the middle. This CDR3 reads CAWSAAPTIYF. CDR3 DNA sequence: TGTGCCTGGAGTGCGGCTCCCACCATATATTTT.

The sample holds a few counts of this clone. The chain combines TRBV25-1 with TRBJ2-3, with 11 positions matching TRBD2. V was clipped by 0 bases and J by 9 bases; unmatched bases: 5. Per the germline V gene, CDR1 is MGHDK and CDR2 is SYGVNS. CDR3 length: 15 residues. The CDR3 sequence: CASSEYLAGGPTQYF. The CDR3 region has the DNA TGTGCCAGCAGTGAATATTTAGCGGGAGGGCCCACGCAGTATTTT. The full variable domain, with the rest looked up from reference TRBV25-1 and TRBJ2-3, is EADIYQTPRYLVIGTGKKITLECSQTMGHDKMYWYQQDPGMELHLIHYSYGVNSTEKGDLSSESTVSRIRTEHFPLTLESARPSHTSQYLCASSEYLAGGPTQYFGPGTRLTVL.

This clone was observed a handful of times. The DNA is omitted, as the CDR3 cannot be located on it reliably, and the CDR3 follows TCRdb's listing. CDR3 loop: CASSSSGRETQYF. The chain links TRBV5-4 to TRBJ2-5. Germline values: CDR1 SGHNT, CDR2 YYREEE (reference sequence). The CDR3 is 13 amino acids in total, end residues counted.

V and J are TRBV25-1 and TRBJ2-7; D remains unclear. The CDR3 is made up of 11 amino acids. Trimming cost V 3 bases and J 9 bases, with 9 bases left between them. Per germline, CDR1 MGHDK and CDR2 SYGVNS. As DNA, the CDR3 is TGTGCCAGCAGTGAGGGCTACCCGCAGTACTTC. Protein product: CASSEGYPQYF.

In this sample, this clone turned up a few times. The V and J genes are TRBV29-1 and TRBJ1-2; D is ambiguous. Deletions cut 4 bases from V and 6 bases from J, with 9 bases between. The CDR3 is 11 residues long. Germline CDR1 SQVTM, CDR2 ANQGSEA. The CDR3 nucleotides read TGCAGCGTTGTTAGTACAAATGGCTACACCTTC. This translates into CSVVSTNGYTF.

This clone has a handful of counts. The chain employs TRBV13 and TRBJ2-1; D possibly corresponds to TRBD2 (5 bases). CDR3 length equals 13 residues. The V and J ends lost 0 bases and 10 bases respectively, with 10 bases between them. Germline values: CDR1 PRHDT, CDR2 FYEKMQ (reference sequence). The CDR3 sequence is CASSLGRTPEQFF. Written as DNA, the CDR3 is TGTGCCAGCAGCTTAGGGAGGACTCCGGAGCAGTTCTTC.

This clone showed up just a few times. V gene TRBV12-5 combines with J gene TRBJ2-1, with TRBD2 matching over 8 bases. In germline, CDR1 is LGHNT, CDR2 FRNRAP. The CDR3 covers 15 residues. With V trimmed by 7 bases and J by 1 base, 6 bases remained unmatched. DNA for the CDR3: TGTGCTAGTGCTCCTAGCGGGTCATCCTACAATGAGCAGTTCTTC. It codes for CASAPSGSSYNEQFF.

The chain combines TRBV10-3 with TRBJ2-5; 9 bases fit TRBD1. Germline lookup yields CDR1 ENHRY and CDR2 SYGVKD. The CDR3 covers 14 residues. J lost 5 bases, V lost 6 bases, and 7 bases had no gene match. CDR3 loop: CAISPGQGPETQYF. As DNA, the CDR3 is TGTGCCATCAGCCCGGGACAGGGTCCGGAGACCCAGTACTTC.

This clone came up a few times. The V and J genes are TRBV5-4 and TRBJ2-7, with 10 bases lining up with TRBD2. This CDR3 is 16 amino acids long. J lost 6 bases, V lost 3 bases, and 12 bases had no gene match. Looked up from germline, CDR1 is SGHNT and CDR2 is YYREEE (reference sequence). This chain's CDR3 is CASSSHGGSGRSEQYF. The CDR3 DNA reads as TGTGCCAGCAGCTCTCACGGGGGTAGCGGGAGGTCCGAGCAGTACTTC.

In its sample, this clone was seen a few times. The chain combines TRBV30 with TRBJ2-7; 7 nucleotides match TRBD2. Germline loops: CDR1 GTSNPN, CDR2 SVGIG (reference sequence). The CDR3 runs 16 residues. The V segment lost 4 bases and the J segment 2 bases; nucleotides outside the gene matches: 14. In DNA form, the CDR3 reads TGTGCCTGGAACGGGGCTAGGTCTAGCGGAACCTACGAGCAGTACTTC. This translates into CAWNGARSSGTYEQYF.

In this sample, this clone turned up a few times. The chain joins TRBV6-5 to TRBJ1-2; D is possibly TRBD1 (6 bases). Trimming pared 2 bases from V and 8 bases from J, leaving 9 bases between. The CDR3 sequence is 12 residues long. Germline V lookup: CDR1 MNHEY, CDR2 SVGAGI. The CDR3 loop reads CASSYNREGYTF. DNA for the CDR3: TGTGCCAGCAGTTACAACAGGGAGGGCTACACCTTC.

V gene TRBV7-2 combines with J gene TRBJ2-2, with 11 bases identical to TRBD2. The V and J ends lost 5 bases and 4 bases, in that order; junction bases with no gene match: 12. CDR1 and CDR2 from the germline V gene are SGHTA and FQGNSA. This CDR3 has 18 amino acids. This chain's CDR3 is CASSLMLAGGVSTGELFF. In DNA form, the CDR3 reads TGTGCCAGCAGCCTAATGCTAGCGGGAGGAGTGAGCACCGGGGAGCTGTTTTTT.

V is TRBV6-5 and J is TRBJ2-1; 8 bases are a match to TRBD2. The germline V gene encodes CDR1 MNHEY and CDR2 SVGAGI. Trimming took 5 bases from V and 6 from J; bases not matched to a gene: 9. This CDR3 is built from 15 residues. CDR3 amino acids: CASSQISGRRNEQFF. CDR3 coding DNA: TGTGCCAGCAGTCAGATCAGCGGGAGACGCAATGAGCAGTTCTTC.

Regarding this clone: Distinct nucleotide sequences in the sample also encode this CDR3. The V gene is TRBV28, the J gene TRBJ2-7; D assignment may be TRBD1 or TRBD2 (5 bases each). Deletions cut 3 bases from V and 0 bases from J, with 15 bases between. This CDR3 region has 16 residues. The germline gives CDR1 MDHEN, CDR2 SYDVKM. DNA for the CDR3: TGTGCCAGCAGTTTCCGTCCGGGGCCCGTCTCCTACGAGCAGTACTTC. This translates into CASSFRPGPVSYEQYF.

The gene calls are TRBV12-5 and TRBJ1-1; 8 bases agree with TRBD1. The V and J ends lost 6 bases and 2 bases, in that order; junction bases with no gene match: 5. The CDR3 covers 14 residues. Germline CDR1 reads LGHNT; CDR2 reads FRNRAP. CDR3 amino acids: CASGGGQGNTEAFF. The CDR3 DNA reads TGTGCTAGTGGCGGCGGACAGGGAAACACTGAAGCTTTCTTT.

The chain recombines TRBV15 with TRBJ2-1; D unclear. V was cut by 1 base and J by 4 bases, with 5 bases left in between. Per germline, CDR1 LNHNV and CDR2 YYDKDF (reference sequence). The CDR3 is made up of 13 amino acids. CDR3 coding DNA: TGTGCCACCAGCAGAGCGCGGTACAATGAGCAGTTCTTC. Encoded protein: CATSRARYNEQFF.

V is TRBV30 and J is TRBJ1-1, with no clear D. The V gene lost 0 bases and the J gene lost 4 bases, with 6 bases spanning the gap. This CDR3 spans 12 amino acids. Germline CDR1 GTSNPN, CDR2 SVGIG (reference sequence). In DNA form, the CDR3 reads TGTGCCTGGAGTGTAAAGGGCACTGAAGCTTTCTTT. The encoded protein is CAWSVKGTEAFF.

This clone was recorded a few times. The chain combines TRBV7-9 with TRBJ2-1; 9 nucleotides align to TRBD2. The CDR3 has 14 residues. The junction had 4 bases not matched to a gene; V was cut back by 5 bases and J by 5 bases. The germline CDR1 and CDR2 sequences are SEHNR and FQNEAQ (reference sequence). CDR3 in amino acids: CASSKGLANNEQFF. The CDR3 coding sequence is TGTGCCAGCAGCAAGGGACTAGCAAACAATGAGCAGTTCTTC.

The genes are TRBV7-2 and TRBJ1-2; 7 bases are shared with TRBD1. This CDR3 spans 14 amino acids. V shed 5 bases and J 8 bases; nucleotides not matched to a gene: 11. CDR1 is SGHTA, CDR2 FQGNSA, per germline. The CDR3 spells CASSLPGQQRGYTF. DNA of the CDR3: TGTGCCAGCAGCCTCCCGGGACAGCAGCGGGGCTACACCTTC.

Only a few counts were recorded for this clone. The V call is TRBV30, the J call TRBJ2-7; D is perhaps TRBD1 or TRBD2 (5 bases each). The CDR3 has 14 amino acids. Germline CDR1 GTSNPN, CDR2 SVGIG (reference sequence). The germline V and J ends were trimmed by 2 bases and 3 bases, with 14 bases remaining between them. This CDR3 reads CAWSLLGESYEQYF. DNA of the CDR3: TGTGCCTGGAGTTTGCTAGGGGAGAGCTACGAGCAGTACTTC.

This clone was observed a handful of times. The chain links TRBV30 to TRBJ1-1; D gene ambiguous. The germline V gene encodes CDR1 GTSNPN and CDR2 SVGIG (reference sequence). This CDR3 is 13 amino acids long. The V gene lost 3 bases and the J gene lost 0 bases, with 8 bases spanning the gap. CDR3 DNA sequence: TGTGCCTGGAGCGTGACCATGAACACTGAAGCTTTCTTT. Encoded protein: CAWSVTMNTEAFF.